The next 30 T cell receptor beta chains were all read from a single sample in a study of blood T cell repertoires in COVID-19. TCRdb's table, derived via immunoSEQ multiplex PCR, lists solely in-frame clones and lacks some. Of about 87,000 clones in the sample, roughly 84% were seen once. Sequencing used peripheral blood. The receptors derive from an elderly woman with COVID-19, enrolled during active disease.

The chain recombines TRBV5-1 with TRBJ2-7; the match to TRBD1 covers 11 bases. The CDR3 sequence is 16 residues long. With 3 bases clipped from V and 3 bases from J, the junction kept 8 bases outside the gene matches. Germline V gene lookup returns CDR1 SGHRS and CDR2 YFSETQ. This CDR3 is CASSSHGQGAFYEQYF. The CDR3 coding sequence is TGCGCCAGCAGCTCACACGGACAGGGGGCCTTCTACGAGCAGTACTTC.

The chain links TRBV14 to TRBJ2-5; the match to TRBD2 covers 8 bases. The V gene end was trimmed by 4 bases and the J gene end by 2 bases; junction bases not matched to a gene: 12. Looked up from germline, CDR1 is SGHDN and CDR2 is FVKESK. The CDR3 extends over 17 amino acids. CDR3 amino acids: CASSLVEFAGGQETQYF. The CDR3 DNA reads TGTGCCAGCAGCCTTGTGGAGTTTGCGGGGGGACAAGAGACCCAGTACTTC.

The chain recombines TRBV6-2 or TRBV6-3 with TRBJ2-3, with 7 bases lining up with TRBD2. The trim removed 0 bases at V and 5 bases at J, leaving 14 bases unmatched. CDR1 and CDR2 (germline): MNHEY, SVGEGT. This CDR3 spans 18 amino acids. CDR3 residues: CASSYSTSVQRWRDTQYF. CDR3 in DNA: TGTGCCAGCAGTTACTCAACTAGCGTACAAAGGTGGAGAGATACGCAGTATTTT.

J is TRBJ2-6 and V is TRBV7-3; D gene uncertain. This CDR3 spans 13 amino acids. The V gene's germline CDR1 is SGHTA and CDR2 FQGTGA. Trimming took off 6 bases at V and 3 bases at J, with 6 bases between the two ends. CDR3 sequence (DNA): TGTGCCAGCAGTCCGGGTGGGGCCAACGTCCTGACTTTC. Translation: CASSPGGANVLTF.

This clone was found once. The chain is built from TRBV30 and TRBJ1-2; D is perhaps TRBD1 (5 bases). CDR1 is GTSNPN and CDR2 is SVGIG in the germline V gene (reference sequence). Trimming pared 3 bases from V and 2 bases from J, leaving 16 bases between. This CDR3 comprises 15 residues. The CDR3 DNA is TGTGCCTGGAGCCGAGCCGGGCGGGGCAACTATGGCTACACCTTC. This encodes CAWSRAGRGNYGYTF. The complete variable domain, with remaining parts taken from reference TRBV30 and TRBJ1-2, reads SQTIHQWPATLVQPVGSPLSLECTVEGTSNPNLYWYRQAAGRGLQLLFYSVGIGQISSEVPQNLSASRPQDRQFILSSKKLLLSDSGFYLCAWSRAGRGNYGYTFGSGTRLTVV.

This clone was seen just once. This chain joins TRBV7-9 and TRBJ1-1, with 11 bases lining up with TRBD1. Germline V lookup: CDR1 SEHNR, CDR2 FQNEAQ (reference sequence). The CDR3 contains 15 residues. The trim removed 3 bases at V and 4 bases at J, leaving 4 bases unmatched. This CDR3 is CASSFRTGGLTEAFF. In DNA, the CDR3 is TGTGCCAGCAGCTTTAGGACAGGGGGCCTCACTGAAGCTTTCTTT.

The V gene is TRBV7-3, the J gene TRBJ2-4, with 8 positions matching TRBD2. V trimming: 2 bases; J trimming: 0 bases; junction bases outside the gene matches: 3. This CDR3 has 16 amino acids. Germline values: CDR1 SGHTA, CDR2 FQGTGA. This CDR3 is CASSLAGGPAKNIQYF. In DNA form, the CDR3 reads TGTGCCAGCAGCTTAGCGGGGGGACCAGCCAAAAACATTCAGTACTTC. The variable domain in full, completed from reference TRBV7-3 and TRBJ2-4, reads GAGVSQTPSNKVTEKGKYVELRCDPISGHTALYWYRQSLGQGPEFLIYFQGTGAADDSGLPNDRFFAVRPEGSVSTLKIQRTERGDSAVYLCASSLAGGPAKNIQYFGAGTRLSVL.

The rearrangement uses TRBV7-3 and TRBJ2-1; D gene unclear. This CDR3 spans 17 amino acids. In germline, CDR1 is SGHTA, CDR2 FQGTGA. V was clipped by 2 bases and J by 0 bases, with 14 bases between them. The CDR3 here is CASSLLSRRGSYNEQFF. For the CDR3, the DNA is TGTGCCAGCAGCTTACTCTCGCGTAGAGGCTCCTACAATGAGCAGTTCTTC.

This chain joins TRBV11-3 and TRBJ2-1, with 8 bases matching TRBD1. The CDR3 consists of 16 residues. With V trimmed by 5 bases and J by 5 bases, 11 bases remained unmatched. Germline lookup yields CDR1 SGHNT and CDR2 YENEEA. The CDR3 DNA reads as TGTGCCAGCAGCAGAAACGGGCAGGGGGCGAACAATGAGCAGTTCTTC. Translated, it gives CASSRNGQGANNEQFF.

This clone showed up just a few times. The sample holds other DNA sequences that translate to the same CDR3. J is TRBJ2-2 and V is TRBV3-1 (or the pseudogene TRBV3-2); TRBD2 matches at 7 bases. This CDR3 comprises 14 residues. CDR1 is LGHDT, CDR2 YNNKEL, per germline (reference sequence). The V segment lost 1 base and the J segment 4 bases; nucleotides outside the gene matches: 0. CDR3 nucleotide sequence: TGTGCCAGCAGCCAAGGACTAGCCACCGGGGAGCTGTTTTTT. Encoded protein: CASSQGLATGELFF.

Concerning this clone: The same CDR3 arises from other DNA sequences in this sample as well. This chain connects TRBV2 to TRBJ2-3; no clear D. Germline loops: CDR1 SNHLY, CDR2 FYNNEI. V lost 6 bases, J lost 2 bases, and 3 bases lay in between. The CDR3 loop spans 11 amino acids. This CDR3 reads CASSYTDTQYF. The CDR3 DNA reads TGTGCCAGCAGCTACACAGATACGCAGTATTTT.

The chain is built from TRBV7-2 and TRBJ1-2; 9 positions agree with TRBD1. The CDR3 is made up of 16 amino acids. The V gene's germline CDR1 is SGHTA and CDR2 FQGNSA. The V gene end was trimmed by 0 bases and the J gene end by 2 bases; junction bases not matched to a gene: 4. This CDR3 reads CASSLAQGALNYGYTF. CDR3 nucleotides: TGTGCCAGCAGCTTAGCACAGGGGGCTTTGAACTATGGCTACACCTTC. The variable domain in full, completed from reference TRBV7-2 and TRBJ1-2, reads GAGVSQSPSNKVTEKGKDVELRCDPISGHTALYWYRQSLGQGLEFLIYFQGNSAPDKSGLPSDRFSAERTGGSVSTLTIQRTQQEDSAVYLCASSLAQGALNYGYTFGSGTRLTVV.

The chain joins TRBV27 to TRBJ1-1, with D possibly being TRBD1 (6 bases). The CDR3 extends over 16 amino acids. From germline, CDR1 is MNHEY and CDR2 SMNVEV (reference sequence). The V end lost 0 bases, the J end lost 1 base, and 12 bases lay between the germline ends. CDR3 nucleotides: TGTGCCAGCAGTTTATCGGCAGACAGGACGAACACTGAAGCTTTCTTT. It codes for CASSLSADRTNTEAFF.

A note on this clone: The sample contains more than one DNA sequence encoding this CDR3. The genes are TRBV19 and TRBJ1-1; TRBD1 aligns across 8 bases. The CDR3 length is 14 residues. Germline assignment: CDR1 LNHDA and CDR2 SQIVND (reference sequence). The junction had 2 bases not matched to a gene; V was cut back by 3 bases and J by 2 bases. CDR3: CASSIAGGNTEAFF. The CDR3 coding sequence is TGTGCCAGTAGTATCGCAGGGGGCAACACTGAAGCTTTCTTT.

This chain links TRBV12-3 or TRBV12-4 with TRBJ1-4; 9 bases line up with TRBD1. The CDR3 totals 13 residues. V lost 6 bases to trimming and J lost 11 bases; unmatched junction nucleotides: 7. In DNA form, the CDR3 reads TGTGCCAGCAGATCCGGGACAGGGATGAAACTGTTTTTT. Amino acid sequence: CASRSGTGMKLFF.

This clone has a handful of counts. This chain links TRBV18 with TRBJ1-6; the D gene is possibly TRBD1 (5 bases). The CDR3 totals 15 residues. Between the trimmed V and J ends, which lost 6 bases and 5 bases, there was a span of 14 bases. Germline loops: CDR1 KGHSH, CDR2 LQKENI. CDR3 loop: CASSTNIGDNSPLHF. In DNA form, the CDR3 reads TGTGCCAGCTCCACCAATATAGGGGATAATTCACCCCTCCACTTT.

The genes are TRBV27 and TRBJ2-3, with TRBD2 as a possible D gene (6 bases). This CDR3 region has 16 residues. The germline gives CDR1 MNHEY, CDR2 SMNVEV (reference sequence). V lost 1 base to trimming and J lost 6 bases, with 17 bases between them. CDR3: CASSLFGGTVFDTQYF. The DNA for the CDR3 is TGTGCCAGCAGTTTATTTGGCGGGACGGTGTTTGATACGCAGTATTTT.

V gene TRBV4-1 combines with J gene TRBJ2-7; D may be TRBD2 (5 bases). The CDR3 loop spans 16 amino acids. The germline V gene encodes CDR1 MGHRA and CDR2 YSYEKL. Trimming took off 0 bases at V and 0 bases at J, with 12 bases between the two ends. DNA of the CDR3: TGCGCCAGCAGCCAAGATCGGATCGGGATCTCCTACGAGCAGTACTTC. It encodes CASSQDRIGISYEQYF.

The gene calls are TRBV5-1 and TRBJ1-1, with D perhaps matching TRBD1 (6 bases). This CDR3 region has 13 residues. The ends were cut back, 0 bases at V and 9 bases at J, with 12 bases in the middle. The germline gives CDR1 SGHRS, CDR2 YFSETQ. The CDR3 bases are TGCGCCAGCAGCTTGGAAGGACAGAATCAAGCTTTCTTT. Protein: CASSLEGQNQAFF.

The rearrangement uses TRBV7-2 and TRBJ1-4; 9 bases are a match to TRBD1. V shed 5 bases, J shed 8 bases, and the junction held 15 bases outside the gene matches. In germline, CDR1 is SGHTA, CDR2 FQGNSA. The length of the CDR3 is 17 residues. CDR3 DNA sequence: TGTGCCAGCAGCCCGGGAGCCGCTGGGACAGGGTGGGAAAAACTGTTTTTT. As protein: CASSPGAAGTGWEKLFF. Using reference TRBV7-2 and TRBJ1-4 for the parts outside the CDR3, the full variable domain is GAGVSQSPSNKVTEKGKDVELRCDPISGHTALYWYRQSLGQGLEFLIYFQGNSAPDKSGLPSDRFSAERTGGSVSTLTIQRTQQEDSAVYLCASSPGAAGTGWEKLFFGSGTQLSVL.

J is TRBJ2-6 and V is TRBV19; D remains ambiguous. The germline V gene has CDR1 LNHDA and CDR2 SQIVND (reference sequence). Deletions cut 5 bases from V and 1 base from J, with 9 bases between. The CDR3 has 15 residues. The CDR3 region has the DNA TGTGCCAGTAGTCCCCGGTTGTCTGGGGCCAACGTCCTGACTTTC. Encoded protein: CASSPRLSGANVLTF.

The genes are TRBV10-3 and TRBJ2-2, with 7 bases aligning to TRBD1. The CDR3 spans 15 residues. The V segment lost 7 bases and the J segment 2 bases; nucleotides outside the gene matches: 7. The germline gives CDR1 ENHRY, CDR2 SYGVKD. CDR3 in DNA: TGTGCCATCAAGGAGACAGGGACCAACACCGGGGAGCTGTTTTTT. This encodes CAIKETGTNTGELFF.

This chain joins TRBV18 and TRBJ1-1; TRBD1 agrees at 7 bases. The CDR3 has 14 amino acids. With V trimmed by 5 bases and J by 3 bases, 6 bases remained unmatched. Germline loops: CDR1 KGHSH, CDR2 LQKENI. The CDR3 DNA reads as TGTGCCAGCTCAATTGCCGGGACAGACACTGAAGCTTTCTTT. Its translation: CASSIAGTDTEAFF.

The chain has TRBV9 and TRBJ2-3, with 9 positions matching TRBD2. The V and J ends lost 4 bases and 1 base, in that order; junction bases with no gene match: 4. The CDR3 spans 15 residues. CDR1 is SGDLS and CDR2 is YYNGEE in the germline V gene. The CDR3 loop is CASSLQRGGTDTQYF. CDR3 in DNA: TGTGCCAGCAGCCTTCAGCGGGGGGGCACAGATACGCAGTATTTT.

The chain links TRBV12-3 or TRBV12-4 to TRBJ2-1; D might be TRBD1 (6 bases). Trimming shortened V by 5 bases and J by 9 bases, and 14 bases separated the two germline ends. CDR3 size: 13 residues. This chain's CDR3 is CASSLGQLAEQFF. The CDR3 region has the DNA TGTGCCAGCAGTCTGGGACAATTGGCTGAGCAGTTCTTC.

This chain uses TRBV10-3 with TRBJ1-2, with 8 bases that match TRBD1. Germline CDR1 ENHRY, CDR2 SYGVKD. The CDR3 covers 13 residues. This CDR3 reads CDSDREGDYGYTF. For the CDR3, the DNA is TGTGATTCGGACAGGGAGGGCGACTATGGCTACACCTTC.

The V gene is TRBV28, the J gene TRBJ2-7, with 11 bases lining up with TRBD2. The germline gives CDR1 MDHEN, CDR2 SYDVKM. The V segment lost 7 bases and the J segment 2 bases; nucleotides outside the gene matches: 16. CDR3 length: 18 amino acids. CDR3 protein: CASTPSGRGLAEAYEQYF. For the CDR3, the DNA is TGTGCCAGCACCCCCTCCGGCAGGGGACTAGCGGAAGCCTACGAGCAGTACTTC.

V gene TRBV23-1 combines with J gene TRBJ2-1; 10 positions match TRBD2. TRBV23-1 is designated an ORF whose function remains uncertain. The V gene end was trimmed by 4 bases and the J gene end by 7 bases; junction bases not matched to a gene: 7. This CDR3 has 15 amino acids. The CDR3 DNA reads TGCGCCAGCAGTCGACAAGCGGGAGGGCCTAATGAGCAGTTCTTC. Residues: CASSRQAGGPNEQFF.

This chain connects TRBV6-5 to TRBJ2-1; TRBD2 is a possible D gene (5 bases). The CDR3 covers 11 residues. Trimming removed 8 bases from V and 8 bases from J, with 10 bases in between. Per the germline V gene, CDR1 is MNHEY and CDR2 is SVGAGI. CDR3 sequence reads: CASRPEDEQFF. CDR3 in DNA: TGTGCCAGCCGCCCGGAGGATGAGCAGTTCTTC.

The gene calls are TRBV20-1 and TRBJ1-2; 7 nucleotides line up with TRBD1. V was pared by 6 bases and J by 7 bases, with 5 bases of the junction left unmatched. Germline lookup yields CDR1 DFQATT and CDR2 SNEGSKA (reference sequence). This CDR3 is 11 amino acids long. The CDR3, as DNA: TGCAGTGCCACCCAGGGGGTTGGCTACACCTTC. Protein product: CSATQGVGYTF.